These T cell receptor beta chains were read from a single sample in a study of T cell repertoires in ileal Crohn's disease. TCRdb's table, derived via immunoSEQ multiplex PCR, lists solely in-frame clones and lacks some. The sample records about 14,000 clones, about three quarters being singletons. Sequencing input: ileal tissue. These receptors all come from an adult with Crohn's disease. Each CDR3 is given with its conserved first and last residue. A D gene is named only where the DNA matches it firmly. The size field is filled for only some rows; it gives once, few, many or a size class.

D	size	V	J	CDR3	DNA
TRBD1	.	TRBV7-9	TRBJ2-7	CASSVTGVAGYEQYF	TGTGCCAGCAGCGTCACAGGGGTCGCCGGCTACGAGCAGTACTTC
.	.	TRBV28	TRBJ2-7	CASSFRARYEQYF	TGTGCCAGCAGTTTCAGGGCTCGATACGAGCAGTACTTC
.	few	TRBV28	TRBJ1-1	CASSFPPGMNTEAFF	TGTGCCAGCAGTTTTCCTCCGGGGATGAACACTGAAGCTTTCTTT
.	medium-sized	TRBV28	TRBJ1-4	CASSLPLTGAEKLFF	TGTGCCAGCAGTTTACCTTTGACGGGTGCTGAAAAACTGTTTTTT
.	.	TRBV28	TRBJ2-7	CASSFHLALLDYEQYF	TGTGCCAGCAGTTTCCACCTAGCGCTCCTGGACTACGAGCAGTACTTC
.	.	TRBV7-6	TRBJ1-5	CASSLAPGQPQHF	TGTGCCAGCAGCTTAGCGCCAGGTCAGCCCCAGCATTTT
.	.	TRBV5-5	TRBJ1-1	CASSFGPQMNTEAFF	TGTGCCAGCAGCTTTGGGCCCCAGATGAACACTGAAGCTTTCTTT
.	.	TRBV7-2	TRBJ1-5	CASSWTVNQPQHF	TGTGCCAGCAGCTGGACAGTCAATCAGCCCCAGCATTTT
TRBD2	.	TRBV15	TRBJ2-1	CATSRGSRGGRYNEQFF	TGTGCCACCAGCAGAGGAAGTCGGGGGGGCAGGTACAATGAGCAGTTCTTC
.	.	TRBV4-1	TRBJ1-2	CASSLLGVSGYTF	TGCGCCAGCAGCCTCCTGGGAGTCAGCGGCTACACCTTC
.	.	TRBV9	TRBJ2-7	CASSPPGGGRYEQYF	TGTGCCAGCAGCCCCCCAGGAGGGGGCCGCTACGAGCAGTACTTC
.	.	TRBV7-3	TRBJ2-3	CASSLMPSGTQYF	TGTGCCAGCAGCTTAATGCCCTCGGGTACGCAGTATTTT
.	.	TRBV5-1	TRBJ2-7	CASSFRERGEQYF	TGCGCCAGCAGCTTCCGGGAACGGGGCGAGCAGTACTTC
TRBD1	.	TRBV2	TRBJ1-2	CASSGDRDRFTF	TGTGCCAGCAGTGGGGACAGGGACAGGTTCACCTTC
.	few	TRBV19	TRBJ2-1	CASSRRDSRNEQFF	TGTGCCAGTAGTAGGAGGGACTCCCGCAATGAGCAGTTCTTC
.	.	TRBV7-4	TRBJ1-1	CASSFSGTSSRGIMNTEAFF	TGTGCCAGCAGCTTTTCCGGAACCTCAAGCAGGGGCATCATGAACACTGAAGCTTTCTTT
TRBD1	.	TRBV6-6	TRBJ1-2	CASSYQGQTVGYTF	TGTGCCAGCAGTTACCAGGGACAGACGGTTGGCTACACCTTC
.	once	TRBV10-3	TRBJ2-7	CAISESGNYYEQYF	TGTGCCATCAGTGAGTCCGGGAACTACTACGAGCAGTACTTC
TRBD2	.	TRBV27	TRBJ2-3	CASSPPGLAGGPPDTQYF	TGTGCCAGCAGCCCTCCGGGACTAGCGGGGGGGCCTCCAGATACGCAGTATTTT
.	.	TRBV19	TRBJ1-6	CASSRTSQDSPLHF	TGTGCCAGTAGTAGGACATCTCAAGATTCACCCCTCCACTTT
TRBD2	.	TRBV2	TRBJ2-5	CASSPRGEETQYF	TGTGCCAGCAGTCCGCGGGGGGAAGAGACCCAGTACTTC
TRBD1	.	TRBV6-5	TRBJ2-3	CASSSDRGRGTDTQYF	TGTGCCAGCAGTTCGGACAGGGGGCGCGGCACAGATACGCAGTATTTT
.	few	TRBV19	TRBJ2-2	CASNLNTGELFF	TGTGCCAGTAATCTGAACACCGGGGAGCTGTTTTTT
.	.	TRBV28	TRBJ1-2	CASSAPGRGNYGYTF	TGTGCCAGCAGCGCTCCGGGCCGGGGTAACTATGGCTACACCTTC
TRBD2	.	TRBV19	TRBJ2-3	CASAQRGGIDTQYF	TGTGCCAGCGCTCAGCGGGGGGGTATAGATACGCAGTATTTT
.	.	TRBV2	TRBJ2-5	CASRVEVWETQYF	TGTGCCAGCAGGGTGGAGGTTTGGGAGACCCAGTACTTC
TRBD1	few	TRBV10-2	TRBJ2-3	CASSEQGATDTQYF	TGCGCCAGCAGTGAGCAGGGGGCCACAGATACGCAGTATTTT
.	.	TRBV7-2	TRBJ1-2	CASSEGGYNYGYTF	TGTGCCAGCAGCGAAGGAGGGTATAACTATGGCTACACCTTC
TRBD2	.	TRBV7-2	TRBJ2-3	CASSLRLAGGSQYGTQYF	TGTGCCAGCAGCCTCCGACTAGCGGGGGGGTCGCAGTACGGTACGCAGTATTTT
TRBD2	.	TRBV28	TRBJ2-5	CASSKMGTGGETQYF	TGTGCCAGCAGTAAGATGGGCACCGGGGGGGAGACCCAGTACTTC
.	.	TRBV5-1	TRBJ2-1	CASSLALGGDEQFF	TGCGCCAGCAGCTTGGCTCTGGGAGGTGATGAGCAGTTCTTC
.	.	TRBV7-2	TRBJ1-5	CASSVTGGNQPQHF	TGTGCCAGCAGCGTCACTGGTGGCAATCAGCCCCAGCATTTT
TRBD1	.	TRBV28	TRBJ1-2	CASSPNDRVSYGYTF	TGTGCCAGCAGTCCAAACGACAGGGTGAGCTATGGCTACACCTTC
TRBD1	.	TRBV7-3	TRBJ2-3	CASSAYRGLTDTQYF	TGTGCCAGCAGCGCATACAGGGGGCTTACAGATACGCAGTATTTT
TRBD2	few	TRBV9	TRBJ2-2	CASSVEPGLAGANTGELFF	TGTGCCAGCAGCGTAGAACCGGGACTAGCGGGGGCCAACACCGGGGAGCTGTTTTTT
.	.	TRBV30	TRBJ1-3	CAWKEQGALGNTIYF	TGTGCCTGGAAGGAACAGGGAGCCCTTGGAAACACCATATATTTT
TRBD1	.	TRBV7-2	TRBJ1-6	CASSPGRQGLSPLHF	TGTGCCAGCAGCCCCGGGAGACAGGGACTGTCACCCCTCCACTTT
.	few	TRBV7-9	TRBJ1-1	CASSPRGGGNTEAFF	TGTGCCAGCAGCCCGAGGGGAGGAGGGAACACTGAAGCTTTCTTT
.	.	TRBV9	TRBJ2-3	CASSVAPIATDTQYF	TGTGCCAGCAGCGTAGCCCCCATAGCAACCGATACGCAGTATTTT
TRBD1	.	TRBV5-1	TRBJ2-2	CASSQGQGVTGELFF	TGCGCCAGCAGCCAGGGACAGGGAGTCACCGGGGAGCTGTTTTTT
.	.	TRBV4-1	TRBJ1-3	CASSQVFTTGNTIYF	TGCGCCAGCAGCCAAGTTTTTACAACTGGAAACACCATATATTTT
TRBD1	medium-sized	TRBV4-2	TRBJ1-2	CASSQDRDSVWYGYTF	TGTGCCAGCAGCCAAGATAGGGACAGCGTATGGTATGGCTACACCTTC
.	few	TRBV5-3	TRBJ2-7	CARFRGSGLHEQYF	TGTGCCAGATTCCGGGGGAGCGGTCTCCACGAGCAGTACTTC
.	.	TRBV7-6	TRBJ2-7	CASSLGSYEQYF	TGTGCCAGCAGCCTCGGTAGCTACGAGCAGTACTTC
TRBD2	.	TRBV11-3	TRBJ2-3	CASSLSGASTDTQYF	TGTGCCAGCAGCCTTAGCGGGGCGAGCACAGATACGCAGTATTTT
.	.	TRBV5-1	TRBJ1-4	CASSLGAQASNEKLFF	TGCGCCAGCAGCTTGGGGGCACAGGCATCCAATGAAAAACTGTTTTTT
.	.	TRBV27	TRBJ1-6	CASSLGRVYNSPLHF	TGTGCCAGCAGTTTAGGGCGGGTCTATAATTCACCCCTCCACTTT
TRBD1	.	TRBV6-1	TRBJ2-7	CASRERNRGDLGGQYF	TGTGCCAGCAGGGAACGGAACAGGGGGGACCTTGGGGGGCAGTACTTC
.	.	TRBV6-1	TRBJ2-7	CASSESRGPYEQYF	TGTGCCAGCAGTGAAAGCAGGGGTCCCTACGAGCAGTACTTC
.	medium-sized	TRBV25-1	TRBJ2-7	CASRPIDRLYEQYF	TGTGCCAGCAGACCCATCGACAGACTCTACGAGCAGTACTTC
.	.	TRBV5-6	TRBJ1-2	CASRLEAAGGGHGYTF	TGTGCCAGCAGACTAGAAGCCGCTGGGGGGGGGCACGGCTACACCTTC